This entry lists 25 T cell receptor beta chains sequenced from one sample in a study of blood T cell repertoires in COVID-19. Sequencing used immunoSEQ multiplex PCR; TCRdb keeps in-frame clones, though not all of them. The data contain roughly 120,000 clones, about 80% of them seen just once; the ten biggest clones take up roughly 7.1%. Sequenced: peripheral blood. These receptors originate from a man in his sixties or seventies with active or convalescent COVID-19.

The rearrangement uses TRBV5-6 and TRBJ2-2; TRBD2 matches at 15 bases. The ends lost 3 bases at V and 4 bases at J; junction bases unmatched: 10. CDR3 length: 19 residues. Per germline, CDR1 SGHDT and CDR2 YYEEEE. CDR3 loop: CASSSGLAGGLTRTGELFF. The CDR3 DNA follows: TGTGCCAGCAGCTCGGGACTAGCGGGGGGCCTCACTCGCACCGGGGAGCTGTTTTTT.

The rearrangement uses TRBV14 and TRBJ2-1; D may be TRBD2 (5 bases). Trimming stripped 2 bases from V and 5 bases from J, with 16 bases between. This CDR3 has 16 residues. Germline-derived CDR1 and CDR2 are SGHDN and FVKESK. The CDR3 DNA reads as TGTGCCAGCAGCCAAAGCCTGACTAACCGGAACAATGAGCAGTTCTTC. Translated, it gives CASSQSLTNRNNEQFF. Combining the CDR3 with reference TRBV14 and TRBJ2-1 gives the whole variable domain EAGVTQFPSHSVIEKGQTVTLRCDPISGHDNLYWYRRVMGKEIKFLLHFVKESKQDESGMPNNRFLAERTGGTYSTLKVQPAELEDSGVYFCASSQSLTNRNNEQFFGPGTRLTVL.

This sequence joins TRBV28 and TRBJ2-3; D not certain. This CDR3 comprises 11 residues. The V gene lost 1 base and the J gene lost 14 bases, with 10 bases spanning the gap. From germline, CDR1 is MDHEN and CDR2 SYDVKM. The CDR3 loop is CASSLSARWYF. The CDR3 nucleotides read TGTGCCAGCAGTTTATCGGCTAGATGGTATTTT.

The gene calls are TRBV15 and TRBJ1-6; 7 nucleotides align to TRBD1. CDR1 and CDR2 from the germline V gene are LNHNV and YYDKDF (reference sequence). V dropped 3 bases and J dropped 10; count of bases not matched to a gene: 6. There are 14 residues in the CDR3. The CDR3 protein is CATSRTGRESPLHF. CDR3 nucleotides: TGTGCCACCAGCAGGACAGGGCGAGAGTCACCCCTCCACTTT. The variable domain in full, completed from reference TRBV15 and TRBJ1-6, reads DAMVIQNPRYQVTQFGKPVTLSCSQTLNHNVMYWYQQKSSQAPKLLFHYYDKDFNNEADTPDNFQSRRPNTSFCFLDIRSPGLGDTAMYLCATSRTGRESPLHFGNGTRLTVT.

This clone was detected a few times. The gene calls are TRBV19 and TRBJ1-2; D gene ambiguous. The germline V gene encodes CDR1 LNHDA and CDR2 SQIVND (reference sequence). The CDR3 spans 15 residues. Trimming cost V 4 bases and J 4 bases, with 16 bases left between them. The CDR3 nucleotides read TGTGCCAGTAGTAGGCAGGTAGGAGGAACCTATGGCTACACCTTC. This sequence encodes CASSRQVGGTYGYTF.

This clone came up once. CDR3 region: CSAGRPEETQYF. As DNA, the CDR3 is TGCAGCGCTGGGAGGCCTGAGGAGACCCAGTACTTC. The rearrangement joins TRBV29-1 to TRBJ2-5; weak D call: TRBD2 (6 bases). In germline, CDR1 is SQVTM, CDR2 ANQGSEA. V lost 7 bases and J 5 bases, leaving 14 bases between the germline ends. The CDR3 runs to 12 residues.

This chain joins TRBV4-3 and TRBJ2-7; 7 bases are shared with TRBD1. This CDR3 comprises 13 residues. V was clipped by 4 bases and J by 7 bases; unmatched bases: 7. Germline assignment: CDR1 LGHNA and CDR2 YSLEER. Written as DNA, the CDR3 is TGCGCCAGCAGCCGAGAGATCAGGGGGGAGCAGTACTTC. Amino acid sequence: CASSREIRGEQYF.

This chain links TRBV5-6 with TRBJ1-1; D is unresolved. The CDR3 spans 12 residues. The V and J ends lost 1 base and 5 bases respectively, with 6 bases between them. CDR1 is SGHDT and CDR2 is YYEEEE in the germline V gene. CDR3 region: CASSLFRTEAFF. CDR3 nucleotides: TGTGCCAGCAGCTTGTTCAGAACTGAAGCTTTCTTT.

This rearrangement joins TRBV24-1 to TRBJ1-6; weak D call: TRBD1 (6 bases). Germline CDR1 is KGHDR and CDR2 is SFDVKD. The CDR3 runs to 17 residues. Trimming removed 3 bases at V and 2 bases at J, with 13 bases between. The CDR3 sequence is CATSDGAGVTYNSPLHF. The CDR3 DNA reads as TGTGCCACCAGTGATGGGGCAGGGGTCACCTATAATTCACCCCTCCACTTT.

This clone is a singleton in its sample. The chain carries TRBV24-1 and TRBJ2-2; 7 nucleotides match TRBD1. Trimming cost V 3 bases and J 5 bases; bases outside gene matches: 5. From germline, CDR1 is KGHDR and CDR2 SFDVKD. The CDR3 consists of 15 residues. This CDR3 is CATSDPGQSTGELFF. CDR3 coding DNA: TGTGCCACCAGTGATCCGGGACAGTCTACCGGGGAGCTGTTTTTT.

J is TRBJ1-2 and V is TRBV27; TRBD1 agrees at 8 bases. The CDR3 is 18 residues long. The V gene's germline CDR1 is MNHEY and CDR2 SMNVEV (reference sequence). V shed 0 bases, J shed 6 bases, and the junction held 15 bases outside the gene matches. The CDR3 nucleotides read TGTGCCAGCAGTTTATCCAGGGACAGGCCGTCGGGATCGAATGGCTACACCTTC. Protein product: CASSLSRDRPSGSNGYTF.

A single count supports this clone. V and J are TRBV6-5 and TRBJ1-5; D not certain. This CDR3 contains 13 residues. Trimming shortened V by 8 bases and J by 2 bases, and 10 bases separated the two germline ends. Germline loops: CDR1 MNHEY, CDR2 SVGAGI. CDR3 nucleotide sequence: TGTGCCAGCGAGGTCCTGGGCAATCAGCCCCAGCATTTT. This encodes CASEVLGNQPQHF.

The chain couples TRBV24-1 to TRBJ1-2, with D possibly matching TRBD1 (6 bases). CDR1 and CDR2 (germline): KGHDR, SFDVKD. V was trimmed by 3 bases and J by 8 bases, leaving 15 bases between them. The CDR3 has 14 residues. This chain's CDR3 is CATSDGITGHGYTF. As DNA, the CDR3 is TGTGCCACCAGTGATGGAATAACAGGGCACGGCTACACCTTC.

The rearrangement links TRBV19 to TRBJ1-2; 10 bases are a match to TRBD1. Germline trimming cut 5 bases from V and 8 bases from J; bases unmatched to any gene: 11. The V gene's germline CDR1 is LNHDA and CDR2 SQIVND (reference sequence). The CDR3 sequence is 15 residues long. This CDR3 is CASSGWGQGIRGYTF. In nucleotides, the CDR3 is TGTGCCAGTAGTGGCTGGGGACAGGGGATACGCGGCTACACCTTC.

CDR3 protein: CASSPAERYGYTF. Written as DNA, the CDR3 is TGTGCCAGCTCACCAGCCGAACGGTATGGCTACACCTTC. This chain links TRBV18 with TRBJ1-2; D unclear. V was clipped by 2 bases and J by 5 bases, with 9 bases between them. Per germline, CDR1 KGHSH and CDR2 LQKENI. The CDR3 spans 13 residues.

The V gene is TRBV6-6, the J gene TRBJ1-2; TRBD1 matches at 7 bases. The CDR3 runs 13 residues. The J segment lost 6 bases and the V segment lost 6 bases, leaving 7 bases of the junction unmatched. Germline V CDR1 and CDR2: MNHNY, SVGAGI (reference sequence). CDR3 in DNA: TGTGCCAGCAGACCCGGGACAGAGAATGGCTACACCTTC. The encoded protein is CASRPGTENGYTF.

This chain links TRBV7-9 with TRBJ2-3; 9 nucleotides match TRBD1. The CDR3 spans 15 residues. V shed 4 bases and J 3 bases; nucleotides not matched to a gene: 5. In germline, CDR1 is SEHNR, CDR2 FQNEAQ (reference sequence). CDR3 in amino acids: CASSYSGTGTDTQYF. DNA of the CDR3: TGTGCCAGCAGCTACTCCGGGACAGGGACAGATACGCAGTATTTT. The full variable domain, rest sourced from reference TRBV7-9 and TRBJ2-3, is DTGVSQNPRHKITKRGQNVTFRCDPISEHNRLYWYRQTLGQGPEFLTYFQNEAQLEKSRLLSDRFSAERPKGSFSTLEIQRTEQGDSAMYLCASSYSGTGTDTQYFGPGTRLTVL.

The chain carries TRBV5-1 and TRBJ2-2; 11 positions agree with TRBD2. Germline values: CDR1 SGHRS, CDR2 YFSETQ. The CDR3 extends over 17 amino acids. The J segment lost 9 bases and the V segment lost 0 bases, leaving 10 bases of the junction unmatched. CDR3 sequence reads: CASSLAASGGLRRELFF. Here the CDR3 DNA reads TGCGCCAGCAGCTTGGCGGCTAGCGGGGGGCTCAGGCGGGAGCTGTTTTTT.

The chain is built from TRBV19 and TRBJ1-5, with unresolved D. From germline, CDR1 is LNHDA and CDR2 SQIVND (reference sequence). The CDR3 contains 16 residues. V lost 1 base and J lost 0, with 10 bases in between. CDR3 sequence reads: CASSIGGGNSNQPQHF. The DNA of the CDR3 is TGTGCCAGTAGTATAGGAGGAGGTAATAGCAATCAGCCCCAGCATTTT.

The V and J genes are TRBV27 and TRBJ1-5, with D unclear. Trimming took 3 bases from V and 6 from J, leaving 9 bases between them. In germline, CDR1 is MNHEY, CDR2 SMNVEV (reference sequence). The length of the CDR3 is 13 residues. The CDR3 spells CASSLEGGQPQHF. CDR3 sequence (DNA): TGTGCCAGCAGTTTGGAGGGAGGTCAGCCCCAGCATTTT.

The rearrangement uses TRBV7-2 and TRBJ1-2; D ambiguous. V was clipped by 5 bases and J by 1 base, with 11 bases between them. The germline CDR1 and CDR2 sequences are SGHTA and FQGNSA. This CDR3 spans 14 amino acids. CDR3 nucleotides: TGTGCCAGCAGCCGTGGGCAGATTAACTATGGCTACACCTTC. Translating gives CASSRGQINYGYTF.

V and J are TRBV5-1 and TRBJ1-5; D might be TRBD1 (6 bases). The germline gives CDR1 SGHRS, CDR2 YFSETQ. V was pared by 4 bases and J by 5 bases, with 13 bases between. This CDR3 is built from 14 residues. CDR3 amino acids: CASSPDSGDQPQHF. The CDR3 DNA reads as TGCGCCAGCAGCCCGGACAGTGGTGATCAGCCCCAGCATTTT.

The rearrangement uses TRBV5-4 and TRBJ2-1, with a possible D match to TRBD1 (7 bases). V lost 4 bases to trimming and J lost 3 bases, with 17 bases between them. The CDR3 loop spans 16 amino acids. Germline V lookup: CDR1 SGHNT, CDR2 YYREEE (reference sequence). The CDR3 region is CASSPGGRGNYNEQFF. The CDR3, as DNA: TGTGCCAGCAGCCCCGGGGGCAGGGGGAACTACAATGAGCAGTTCTTC.

The genes are TRBV9 and TRBJ2-2; D is ambiguous. V was clipped by 0 bases and J by 2 bases, with 11 bases between them. The CDR3 has 16 residues. The germline CDR1 and CDR2 sequences are SGDLS and YYNGEE. The CDR3 loop reads CASSVGVQRNTGELFF. The CDR3 DNA follows: TGTGCCAGCAGCGTAGGTGTTCAGCGAAACACCGGGGAGCTGTTTTTT.

The rearrangement joins TRBV9 to TRBJ1-2, with TRBD1 matching over 8 bases. CDR3 length equals 15 residues. Germline trimming cut 3 bases from V and 2 bases from J; bases unmatched to any gene: 6. The V gene's germline CDR1 is SGDLS and CDR2 YYNGEE. CDR3 sequence reads: CASSAGQAANYGYTF. CDR3 sequence (DNA): TGTGCCAGCAGCGCGGGACAGGCTGCGAACTATGGCTACACCTTC.